This T cell receptor (beta chain) was sequenced for a study of Tregs in tolerant kidney transplant recipients. Produced via immunoSEQ multiplex PCR; TCRdb's table is partial and in-frame only. The sample lists about 240,000 clones, roughly 84% occurring once. Thawed PBMCs were FACS-sorted into unstimulated CD4+CD25+CD127- regulatory T cells, CD4+CD25- non-regulatory cells, CD4 and CD8 cells. CDR3 length equals 13 residues. Germline CDR1 reads ENHRY; CDR2 reads SYGVKD. V lost 0 bases to trimming and J lost 10 bases; unmatched junction nucleotides: 3. The material sequenced was CD4+ T cells from blood. The receptor's source is a human donor in good health. The chain recombines TRBV10-3 with TRBJ2-1, with TRBD2 identical over 7 bases. The CDR3 spells CAISESRGGEQFF. The CDR3 coding sequence is TGTGCCATCAGTGAGTCGAGGGGAGGGGAGCAGTTCTTC.